The 6 T cell receptor beta chains below were found in one sample sequenced in a study of radiotherapy plus CTLA-4 blockade in lung cancer. Data came from immunoSEQ multiplex PCR; TCRdb stores just in-frame clones and leaves some out. Here the sample spans roughly 62,000 clones, 60% to 85% being singletons. Material: peripheral blood, obtained from a patient treated with radiotherapy plus ipilimumab. Source of these receptors: a human donor with non-small cell lung cancer who had a complete response to radiotherapy plus ipilimumab.

This clone was observed a few times. This chain connects TRBV10-3 to TRBJ2-7; D not certain. Between the trimmed V and J ends, which lost 2 bases and 7 bases, there was a span of 9 bases. Germline loops: CDR1 ENHRY, CDR2 SYGVKD. CDR3 length: 12 amino acids. CDR3 sequence: CAISEAGREQYV. The CDR3 region has the DNA TGTGCCATCAGTGAGGCAGGTCGTGAGCAGTACGTC.

This clone showed up just a few times. The chain recombines TRBV30 with TRBJ2-3; 8 nucleotides line up with TRBD2. J was trimmed by 1 base and V by 5 bases; bases with no gene match: 2. Germline CDR1 reads GTSNPN; CDR2 reads SVGIG (reference sequence). The CDR3 length is 13 residues. This CDR3 reads CAWGRGGTDTQYF. CDR3 DNA sequence: TGTGCCTGGGGGCGGGGGGGCACAGATACGCAGTATTTT.

V usage is TRBV6-1 and J usage is TRBJ2-7, with 8 bases fitting TRBD1. V lost 6 bases, J lost 4 bases, and 11 bases stayed unmatched. Looked up from germline, CDR1 is MNHNS and CDR2 is SASEGT. The CDR3 covers 15 residues. The CDR3 protein is CASRPTGGMGYEQYF. The CDR3 bases are TGTGCCAGCAGGCCTACAGGGGGAATGGGATACGAGCAGTACTTC.

The J gene is TRBJ1-5, the V gene TRBV10-3; 7 bases are a match to TRBD1. V dropped 10 bases and J dropped 3; count of bases not matched to a gene: 6. Germline V lookup: CDR1 ENHRY, CDR2 SYGVKD. The CDR3 loop spans 13 amino acids. Written as DNA, the CDR3 is TGTGCCACCACCGGGACAGTCAATCAGCCCCAGCATTTT. It translates to CATTGTVNQPQHF.

The chain has TRBV27 and TRBJ1-2; no clear D. Per germline, CDR1 MNHEY and CDR2 SMNVEV (reference sequence). There are 15 residues in the CDR3. V was shortened by 2 bases and J by 8 bases, with 18 bases between the two germline ends. The CDR3 nucleotides are TGTGCCAGCAGTTTAAACAAATGGAAAACGGGCGGCTACACCTTC. Amino acids: CASSLNKWKTGGYTF.

This chain uses TRBV15 with TRBJ2-2; TRBD2 is a possible D gene (6 bases). The V gene's germline CDR1 is LNHNV and CDR2 YYDKDF (reference sequence). V lost 5 bases and J lost 3, with 10 bases in between. The CDR3 totals 14 residues. The CDR3 DNA reads TGTGCCACCAGCGGGGGGACCGACACCGGGGAGCTGTTTTTT. Translation: CATSGGTDTGELFF.